A single sample is the source of the 32 T cell receptor beta chains below, sequenced in a study of T cell responses to AZD1222 COVID-19 vaccine. Sequenced by immunoSEQ multiplex PCR; TCRdb stores in-frame clones only, minus some. Of about 85,000 clones in the sample, over 70% are singletons; the top ten hold 15% to 20%. The sample consisted of peripheral blood, taken on day 0 of AZD1222 vaccination. The receptors stem from an adult in good health.

This clone occurred once. The chain joins TRBV5-1 to TRBJ2-4; TRBD2 matches at 7 bases. The V and J ends lost 4 bases and 4 bases, in that order; junction bases with no gene match: 17. The germline V gene encodes CDR1 SGHRS and CDR2 YFSETQ. CDR3 size: 18 residues. The chain's CDR3 is CASSTGTIRGEKKNIQYF. Written as DNA, the CDR3 is TGCGCCAGCAGCACCGGGACTATCCGCGGGGAGAAAAAAAACATTCAGTACTTC.

Comments on this clone: The same CDR3 is also encoded by other DNA sequences in this sample. The V gene is TRBV24-1, the J gene TRBJ1-2; D call uncertain. The V gene's germline CDR1 is KGHDR and CDR2 SFDVKD. V was shortened by 1 base and J by 8 bases, with 4 bases between the two germline ends. The CDR3 is 11 residues long. CDR3 sequence: CATSDFRGYTF. CDR3 in DNA: TGTGCCACCAGTGATTTTAGGGGCTACACCTTC.

This clone was counted a single time. This sequence joins TRBV11-3 and TRBJ2-2, with D tentatively TRBD1 (6 bases). Looked up from germline, CDR1 is SGHNT and CDR2 is YENEEA. The V end lost 5 bases, the J end lost 5 bases, and 15 bases lay between the germline ends. The CDR3 spans 15 residues. The CDR3 nucleotides are TGTGCCAGCAGCAAACAGGGCGGTCGGACCGGGGAGCTGTTTTTT. Protein product: CASSKQGGRTGELFF.

The J gene is TRBJ2-5, the V gene TRBV14; D ambiguous. V lost 4 bases to trimming and J lost 4 bases, with 13 bases between them. Germline CDR1 and CDR2: SGHDN and FVKESK. This CDR3 is built from 14 residues. The CDR3 bases are TGTGCCAGCAGCCTATTCTTAGTCATAGAGACCCAGTACTTC. The encoded protein is CASSLFLVIETQYF.

V and J are TRBV12-5 and TRBJ1-5; 7 bases line up with TRBD1. CDR3 size: 14 residues. V gave up 6 bases and J gave up 9 bases; unmatched junction bases: 11. CDR1 is LGHNT and CDR2 is FRNRAP in the germline V gene. CDR3 sequence (DNA): TGTGCTAGTGGAAAAGGACAGGTAGGAATGCCCCAGCATTTT. Protein product: CASGKGQVGMPQHF.

This clone showed up just a few times. This rearrangement joins TRBV3-1 (or the pseudogene TRBV3-2) to TRBJ1-6; weak D call: TRBD1 (5 bases). Germline V gene lookup returns CDR1 LGHDT and CDR2 YNNKEL (reference sequence). Trimming took 4 bases from V and 1 from J, leaving 14 bases between them. CDR3 length: 17 amino acids. The CDR3 DNA follows: TGTGCCAGCAGCCGGGAGGGGAGTAGGTCCTATAATTCACCCCTCCACTTT. Amino acids: CASSREGSRSYNSPLHF.

The table lists this clone with a count of one. The chain has TRBV10-3 and TRBJ1-3; a weak D match, TRBD1 (6 bases). Trimming stripped 3 bases from V and 2 bases from J, with 11 bases between. Germline-derived CDR1 and CDR2 are ENHRY and SYGVKD. This CDR3 is 15 amino acids long. The CDR3: CAISDTGKAGNTIYF. CDR3 nucleotides: TGTGCCATCAGTGACACAGGGAAAGCTGGAAACACCATATATTTT.

This chain joins TRBV5-6 and TRBJ1-3, with TRBD1 as a possible D gene (5 bases). Germline CDR1 and CDR2: SGHDT and YYEEEE. CDR3 length equals 13 residues. The germline V and J ends were trimmed by 4 bases and 8 bases, with 13 bases remaining between them. CDR3 bases: TGTGCCAGCAGCCTCGGGACGATGGACACCATATATTTT. Translated: CASSLGTMDTIYF.

The chain links TRBV29-1 to TRBJ2-7, with TRBD1 as a possible D gene (6 bases). CDR1 SQVTM and CDR2 ANQGSEA come from the germline V gene. The CDR3 is made up of 11 amino acids. V was clipped by 7 bases and J by 2 bases, with 9 bases between them. DNA for the CDR3: TGCAGCGCCGGACAGACCTACGAGCAGTACTTC. This sequence encodes CSAGQTYEQYF.

The chain's CDR3 is CASSTRLPQEQYF. CDR3 DNA sequence: TGTGCCAGCAGTACCAGACTACCCCAGGAGCAGTACTTC. This chain links TRBV28 with TRBJ2-7; possible D gene TRBD2, 5 bases. The CDR3 totals 13 residues. Deletions cut 5 bases from V and 7 bases from J, with 15 bases between. Germline V gives CDR1 MDHEN, CDR2 SYDVKM.

The genes are TRBV2 and TRBJ1-6; 10 bases align to TRBD1. Germline V gives CDR1 SNHLY, CDR2 FYNNEI. The CDR3 runs to 14 residues. J gave up 7 bases and V 7 bases, and 4 bases lay outside the gene matches. The CDR3, as DNA: TGTGCCAGCAAATGGACAGGGGGGAATTCACCCCTCCACTTT. It translates to CASKWTGGNSPLHF.

The chain links TRBV5-1 to TRBJ1-5, with 10 positions matching TRBD1. The CDR3 contains 15 residues. V dropped 4 bases and J dropped 2; count of bases not matched to a gene: 3. Germline CDR1 and CDR2: SGHRS and YFSETQ. The DNA of the CDR3 is TGCGCCAGCAGCCCCGGGACAGGGGGCAATCAGCCCCAGCATTTT. Translation: CASSPGTGGNQPQHF.

This sequence joins TRBV2 and TRBJ1-1; no reliable D call. This CDR3 comprises 12 residues. Trimming took 5 bases from V and 3 from J, leaving 7 bases between them. Germline lookup yields CDR1 SNHLY and CDR2 FYNNEI. CDR3 sequence: CASSPGHTEAFF. CDR3 DNA sequence: TGTGCCAGCAGTCCAGGACACACTGAAGCTTTCTTT. The full variable domain, with the rest looked up from reference TRBV2 and TRBJ1-1, is EPEVTQTPSHQVTQMGQEVILRCVPISNHLYFYWYRQILGQKVEFLVSFYNNEISEKSEIFDDQFSVERPDGSNFTLKIRSTKLEDSAMYFCASSPGHTEAFFGQGTRLTVV.

This clone was recorded only once. The chain links TRBV6-6 to TRBJ1-2; D gene uncertain. This CDR3 is 13 amino acids long. From germline, CDR1 is MNHNY and CDR2 SVGAGI (reference sequence). Trimming took 5 bases from V and 8 from J, leaving 15 bases between them. The CDR3 nucleotides are TGTGCCAGCAGTCCAACAGTGTCGCAGGGCTACACCTTC. Amino acids: CASSPTVSQGYTF.

This chain joins TRBV6-5 and TRBJ1-2; D may be TRBD1 (5 bases). CDR1 is MNHEY, CDR2 SVGAGI, per germline. The V end lost 0 bases, the J end lost 4 bases, and 12 bases lay between the germline ends. The CDR3 has 15 residues. The CDR3 sequence: CASSYSRPGGYGYTF. CDR3 sequence (DNA): TGTGCCAGCAGTTACTCGCGACCCGGGGGCTATGGCTACACCTTC.

The chain links TRBV29-1 to TRBJ2-7, with unresolved D. CDR1 is SQVTM, CDR2 ANQGSEA, per germline. V lost 7 bases and J 0 bases, leaving 10 bases between the germline ends. This CDR3 has 12 residues. The CDR3 sequence: CSASRSSYEQYF. DNA of the CDR3: TGCAGCGCCTCTAGGAGCTCCTACGAGCAGTACTTC.

The genes are TRBV27 and TRBJ2-6; TRBD1 is a possible D gene (5 bases). This CDR3 contains 16 residues. V was cut by 5 bases and J by 2 bases, with 13 bases left in between. Germline V gene data show CDR1 as MNHEY and CDR2 as SMNVEV (reference sequence). The CDR3 reads CASSAMAGTGANVLTF. In nucleotides, the CDR3 is TGTGCCAGCAGTGCAATGGCAGGGACTGGGGCCAACGTCCTGACTTTC.

This chain uses TRBV7-8 with TRBJ2-1, with D possibly matching TRBD2 (6 bases). The V and J ends lost 5 bases and 3 bases respectively, with 14 bases between them. CDR3 size: 15 residues. Germline-derived CDR1 and CDR2 are SGHVS and FQNEAQ. The CDR3 protein is CASSPQRGSYNEQFF. CDR3 nucleotide sequence: TGTGCCAGCAGCCCCCAACGGGGGAGCTACAATGAGCAGTTCTTC.

The V call is TRBV2, the J call TRBJ1-2, with D unresolved. This CDR3 has 13 residues. Trimming took off 2 bases at V and 2 bases at J, with 6 bases between the two ends. Germline values: CDR1 SNHLY, CDR2 FYNNEI. Here the CDR3 reads CASSEHPNYGYTF. CDR3 bases: TGTGCCAGCAGTGAACATCCAAACTATGGCTACACCTTC.

This chain joins TRBV5-1 and TRBJ1-6, with D possibly matching TRBD1 (6 bases). CDR1 and CDR2 from the germline V gene are SGHRS and YFSETQ. V was pared by 6 bases and J by 15 bases, with 40 bases between. The CDR3 is 20 residues long. The CDR3 loop is CASTSIGESRTDTKEFNLHF. CDR3 nucleotide sequence: TGCGCCAGCACCTCGATTGGGGAATCCAGGACAGATACTAAGGAGTTTAACCTCCACTTT.

This chain uses TRBV5-6 with TRBJ1-2; possibly TRBD1 for D (6 bases). This CDR3 comprises 13 residues. Germline V gene lookup returns CDR1 SGHDT and CDR2 YYEEEE. V dropped 5 bases and J dropped 4 bases, with 12 bases sitting between them. The DNA for the CDR3 is TGTGCCAGCAGACTGGGACACCTCTATGGCTACACCTTC. Amino acids: CASRLGHLYGYTF.

The chain couples TRBV4-1 to TRBJ1-2; D call uncertain. Germline CDR1 and CDR2: MGHRA and YSYEKL. Trimming removed 4 bases from V and 5 bases from J, with 17 bases in between. There are 15 residues in the CDR3. The CDR3, as DNA: TGCGCCAGCAGCCCGGGCGGCGGGTTTAGGTATGGCTACACCTTC. It yields the protein CASSPGGGFRYGYTF.

This sequence joins TRBV7-2 and TRBJ2-7, with 8 bases matching TRBD2. The CDR3 totals 15 residues. J lost 4 bases, V lost 0 bases, and 5 bases had no gene match. Germline CDR1 is SGHTA and CDR2 is FQGNSA. Here the CDR3 DNA reads TGTGCCAGCAGCTTAGCCGGGAGGGGGAGGTACGAGCAGTACTTC. This translates into CASSLAGRGRYEQYF.

The chain carries TRBV6-1 and TRBJ1-3; 8 bases line up with TRBD1. After removal of 4 bases from V and 2 bases from J, the junction contained 7 bases not matched to a gene. Germline CDR1 reads MNHNS; CDR2 reads SASEGT. The CDR3 length is 16 residues. The CDR3, as DNA: TGTGCCAGCAGTGCCCTAGGACAGGGAACTGGAAACACCATATATTTT. Translating gives CASSALGQGTGNTIYF.

The V gene is TRBV18, the J gene TRBJ2-3; D not resolved. Per the germline V gene, CDR1 is KGHSH and CDR2 is LQKENI. The V end was cut by 1 base, the J end by 3 bases, with 5 bases between. The CDR3 contains 13 residues. DNA of the CDR3: TGTGCCAGCTCACCACGTGTTACAGATACGCAGTATTTT. Protein sequence: CASSPRVTDTQYF.

The rearrangement links TRBV12-5 to TRBJ2-3, with TRBD1 matching 8 bases. Germline V gene data show CDR1 as LGHNT and CDR2 as FRNRAP. J was trimmed by 1 base and V by 5 bases; bases with no gene match: 8. This CDR3 contains 16 residues. The CDR3 region has the DNA TGTGCTAGTGGTCACTCAGGGGGCGGCCGCACAGATACGCAGTATTTT. Protein sequence: CASGHSGGGRTDTQYF.

The V call is TRBV10-3, the J call TRBJ1-1; D unresolved. Germline CDR1 and CDR2: ENHRY and SYGVKD. Trimming removed 2 bases at V and 1 base at J, with 8 bases between. The CDR3 covers 14 residues. CDR3 sequence (DNA): TGTGCCATCAGTGAGCCCCGGGAGAACACTGAAGCTTTCTTT. Its translation is CAISEPRENTEAFF.

The chain recombines TRBV5-1 with TRBJ2-3; no clear D gene. Germline CDR1 and CDR2: SGHRS and YFSETQ. This CDR3 has 14 amino acids. The germline V and J ends were trimmed by 4 bases and 3 bases, with 12 bases remaining between them. The CDR3 loop is CASSAGTRTDTQYF. The CDR3 DNA is TGCGCCAGCAGCGCTGGTACCCGAACAGATACGCAGTATTTT.

V and J are TRBV6-5 and TRBJ1-2; the match to TRBD1 covers 12 bases. Per the germline V gene, CDR1 is MNHEY and CDR2 is SVGAGI. Losses at the gene ends were 9 bases for V and 8 bases for J; bases not matched to a gene: 13. CDR3 length: 15 residues. The CDR3 DNA sequence: TGTGCCAGGACCTATGGGCGGGACAGGGGGCTAGGCTACACCTTC. It yields the protein CARTYGRDRGLGYTF.

The chain uses TRBV28 and TRBJ1-5; D is ambiguous. CDR1 is MDHEN, CDR2 SYDVKM, per germline. The CDR3 has 12 residues. The ends were cut back, 6 bases at V and 16 bases at J, with 19 bases in the middle. CDR3 loop: CASSPPTRVSHF. The CDR3 nucleotides read TGTGCCAGCAGCCCTCCGACACGGGTCAGCCATTTT.

The chain combines TRBV2 with TRBJ1-2; D is perhaps TRBD1 (5 bases). The CDR3 loop spans 14 amino acids. Looked up from germline, CDR1 is SNHLY and CDR2 is FYNNEI. V was cut by 2 bases and J by 4 bases, with 11 bases left in between. CDR3 nucleotides: TGTGCCAGCAGTGAATTAGACAGCTTCTATGGCTACACCTTC. Its translation: CASSELDSFYGYTF.

The chain links TRBV10-1 to TRBJ1-4; 7 nucleotides align to TRBD1. The CDR3 length is 15 residues. Germline assignment: CDR1 WNHNN and CDR2 SYGVQD (reference sequence). The trim removed 6 bases at V and 0 bases at J, leaving 4 bases unmatched. The CDR3 is CASSDTGATNEKLFF. The CDR3 nucleotides are TGCGCCAGCAGCGATACAGGGGCAACTAATGAAAAACTGTTTTTT.